The clone carrying this TCR beta chain came up many times. Its matching antigen is unknown. PCR was performed a second time for 7 to 11 cycles using a sample-barcoded 5' primer and a J-beta primer mix. TCRdb ran MiXCR on the 5' RACE reads and lists one entry per CDR3 protein. The sample yields fewer than 1,000,000 distinct CDR3 sequences, around two fifths seen once. The sample is drawn from a study of blood T cells in healthy people across ages. Whole-study findings and limits: Strong correlation was found linking TCR beta diversity to naive T cell percentage.

The germline V and J ends were trimmed by 3 bases and 1 base, with 7 bases remaining between them. This CDR3 region has 13 residues. Sequencing was carried out using blood. The chain recombines TRBV12-3 or TRBV12-4 with TRBJ2-7; D is unclear. The TCR originated in a man aged 55 to 70 in good health. CDR3 DNA: TGTGCCAGCAGTTTCGGCAGTTCCTACGAGCAGTACTTC. This translates into CASSFGSSYEQYF.